This record covers a single T cell receptor beta chain. A much larger clone differs by one base, so this may be a read error. This entry is derived from a study of Graves' ophthalmopathy and Graves' hyperthyroidism. As the template, RNA transcripts were used to amplify TCR beta CDR3 regions. HTBI-primed RT-PCR formed the first round, and a multiplex PCR formed the second. TCRdb ran MiXCR on the multiplex PCR reads and lists one entry per CDR3 protein. The table records 500,000 to 600,000 distinct CDR3 sequences, just under 40% of them present only once. The sequence was obtained from an adult man with Graves' hyperthyroidism. The sequenced material came from peripheral blood or thyroid tissue (not recorded which).

This chain's CDR3 is CSGVDRNYGYTF. The CDR3 bases are TGCAGCGGAGTGGACAGGAACTATGGCTACACCTTC. The chain uses TRBV29-1 and TRBJ1-2; 7 bases line up with TRBD1. The germline gives CDR1 SQVTM, CDR2 ANQGSEA. The junction had 4 bases not matched to a gene; V was cut back by 7 bases and J by 2 bases. The CDR3 has 12 amino acids. Complete variable domain (other parts from reference TRBV29-1 and TRBJ1-2): SAVISQKPSRDICQRGTSLTIQCQVDSQVTMMFWYRQQPGQSLTLIATANQGSEATYESGFVIDKFPISRPNLTFSTLTVSNMSPEDSSIYLCSGVDRNYGYTFGSGTRLTVV.